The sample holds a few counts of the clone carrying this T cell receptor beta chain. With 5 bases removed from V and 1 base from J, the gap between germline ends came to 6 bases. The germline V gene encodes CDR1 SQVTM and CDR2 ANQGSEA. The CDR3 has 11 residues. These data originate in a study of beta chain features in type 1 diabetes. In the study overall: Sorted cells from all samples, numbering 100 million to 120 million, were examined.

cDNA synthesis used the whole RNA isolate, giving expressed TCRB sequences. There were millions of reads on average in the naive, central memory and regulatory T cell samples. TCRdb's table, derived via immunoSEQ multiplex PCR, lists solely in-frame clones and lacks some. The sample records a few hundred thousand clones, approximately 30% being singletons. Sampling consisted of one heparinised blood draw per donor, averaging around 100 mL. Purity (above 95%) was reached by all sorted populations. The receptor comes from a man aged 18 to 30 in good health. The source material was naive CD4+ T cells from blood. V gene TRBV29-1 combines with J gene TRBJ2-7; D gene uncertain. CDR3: CSVSFSYEQYF. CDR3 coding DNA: TGCAGCGTTTCCTTTTCCTACGAGCAGTACTTC.